This T cell receptor (beta chain) was found in a study of spatial heterogeneity in lung cancer. Study-level background: TCR and UMI combinations that were unique each appeared, on average, more than ten times in raw reads.

The time point here: sample taken at primary tumor resection. Unsorted whole RNA of tumor, nontumor lung or frozen PBMC was sequenced. Every TCR cDNA molecule bore a unique molecular identifier. One entry per CDR3 protein results from TCRdb running MiXCR on the 5' RACE reads. The profile shows around 87,000 distinct CDR3 sequences, 12% of them singletons. Trimming took off 6 bases at V and 1 base at J, with 9 bases between the two ends. In germline, CDR1 is MGHDK, CDR2 SYGVNS. The length of the CDR3 is 13 residues. This clonotype was observed a few times. The TCR originated in a male donor with early-stage non-small cell lung cancer. This sequence joins TRBV25-1 and TRBJ1-1; possibly TRBD1 for D (5 bases). This specimen consisted of PBMCs, obtained at surgery. The CDR3 DNA is TGTGCCAGCAGGAGACAGAGGAACACTGAAGCTTTCTTT. Translation: CASRRQRNTEAFF.